The T cell receptor beta chain described here comes from a study of CD8+CD57+ T cells in acquired aplastic anemia. About the research overall: Isolated CD4+ and CD8+ cells, once sorted, yielded DNA averaging about 3 ug. Reads per healthy sample averaged roughly 9.9 million (CD4+) and some 11 million (CD8+). The study's findings and limits: Patients and controls turned out to have twenty-nine CD8+ CDR3 sequences in common.

This CDR3 has 13 residues. Deletions cut 1 base from V and 2 bases from J, with 8 bases between. Germline CDR1 DFQATT, CDR2 SNEGSKA (reference sequence). Template material for TCR beta VDJ and CDR3 profiling consisted of genomic DNA. Via MiXCR, TCRdb re-called the reads, giving one row per CDR3 protein. The sample carries 150,000 to 200,000 distinct CDR3 sequences, around 45% recorded once. This clonotype was seen at least ten times. No antigen is known for it. V and J are TRBV20-1 and TRBJ2-5; D ambiguous. Sample: sorted CD4+, CD8+, or CD8+CD57+ T cells (not recorded which) from PBMCs. The TCR originated in a human donor in good health. CDR3 region: CSARGPIQETQYF. Written as DNA, the CDR3 is TGCAGTGCTAGAGGTCCCATTCAAGAGACCCAGTACTTC.